The 4 T cell receptor beta chains below come from one sample, sequenced in a study of CD8 T cells in Susac syndrome. Roughly 0.45 to 1 ug RNA was reverse transcribed with random hexamers. A single record per CDR3 protein comes from TCRdb applying MiXCR to the immunoSEQ multiplex PCR reads. The table has some 150,000 distinct CDR3 sequences, roughly 94% seen once. The sequenced sample consisted of CD4+ T cells from PBMCs. Every receptor here comes from a human donor in good health.

On this clonotype itself: A junction boundary mismatches the germline segment, possibly from a read error. The chain uses TRBV6-5 and TRBJ2-4; the D gene is possibly TRBD2 (5 bases). This CDR3 is built from 10 residues. CDR1 is MNHEY and CDR2 is SVGAGI in the germline V gene. For the CDR3, the DNA is TGTGCCAGCAGCCCGGGAACCAGCCACTTC. It specifies CASSPGTSHF.

The chain carries TRBV7-2 and TRBJ2-5, with 11 bases aligning to TRBD2. The V segment lost 5 bases and the J segment 4 bases; nucleotides outside the gene matches: 9. Germline CDR1 is SGHTA and CDR2 is FQGNSA. The length of the CDR3 is 16 residues. CDR3 DNA: TGTGCCAGCAGCGCAGTGGCTAGCGGGAGGAGAGAGACCCAGTACTTC. Its translation is CASSAVASGRRETQYF.

V is TRBV5-1 and J is TRBJ2-3; D is uncertain. Trimming removed 4 bases from V and 0 bases from J, with 6 bases in between. The CDR3 loop spans 13 amino acids. Germline-derived CDR1 and CDR2 are SGHRS and YFSETQ. CDR3 sequence: CASSMTSTDTQYF. In DNA form, the CDR3 reads TGCGCCAGCAGCATGACTAGCACAGATACGCAGTATTTT. The full variable domain, completed using reference TRBV5-1 and TRBJ2-3, is KAGVTQTPRYLIKTRGQQVTLSCSPISGHRSVSWYQQTPGQGLQFLFEYFSETQRNKGNFPGRFSGRQFSNSRSEMNVSTLELGDSALYLCASSMTSTDTQYFGPGTRLTVL.

The rearrangement joins TRBV12-3 or TRBV12-4 to TRBJ2-7; TRBD1 aligns across 7 bases. The CDR3 totals 15 residues. V lost 6 bases to trimming and J lost 2 bases; unmatched junction nucleotides: 10. CDR3 sequence: CASSPQGKGTYEQYF. CDR3 DNA: TGTGCCAGCAGCCCACAGGGGAAGGGGACCTACGAGCAGTACTTC.